This T cell receptor (beta chain) was recorded in a study of blood T cell repertoires in COVID-19 (TCRdb year 2020). As for the study more broadly: Samples from collaborators originated in the United States, Italy and Spain and spanned both the acute and convalescent phases of COVID-19. HLA class I and class II types, where available, came from metadata supplied by the sample provider rather than from assay-based typing. Samples came from the ongoing ImmuneRACE study (first 160 participants) plus 1,254 subjects from 6 global collaborators. The repertoires were released in a freely available public database intended as a resource for research on the immune response to SARS-CoV-2. The dataset comprised deeply sampled blood TCRbeta repertoires from subjects exposed to, actively infected with, or recovered from COVID-19. The material from the prospective study consisted of cDNA or gDNA derived from T cells, B-cell-depleted T cells, or PBMCs. Nearly every sample came with metadata listing a de-identified subject ID, COVID-19 status, age in years and sex. Broad study findings and their caveats: Clinical and demographic metadata were provided uncurated, with the amount varying by source and participant.

Each collaborating institution followed its own protocols to collect whole blood in K2EDTA tubes. For TCRbeta analysis, collaborator samples were shipped as frozen whole blood, as isolated PBMCs, or as DNA extracted from either sample type. TCRbeta CDR3 regions were amplified from genomic DNA by means of the immunoSEQ Assay, a bias-controlled multiplex PCR. The authors' analysis ran thus. The number of nucleated cells in each sample was estimated by amplification of reference gene primers within the assay. Sequence reads were collapsed and filtered to measure the absolute abundance of every unique TCRbeta CDR3 rearrangement. For each sample, productive Simpson clonality was calculated by taking the square root of Simpson's diversity index across productive rearrangements. Sourced from immuneACCESS, this table was stored by TCRdb with only in-frame sequences that have V and J called. A share of the clones is absent; for the studies checked, an unresolved V gene accounts for under half, and the remainder has no known explanation. That table supplies the V and J calls and clone size; D and trimming were determined from the DNA. This sample is represented by 200,000 to 300,000 clones; over 70% of them were singletons. In total, the top ten clones hold 7.9% of the sample.

This clone showed up many times. Its binding antigen is unknown. A read error may account for a junction end that differs from germline. The CDR3, cysteine through phenylalanine, is 13 amino acids long. The DNA shown is the 39-base CDR3, in frame from base 1. Specimen: peripheral blood. The chain is made from TRBV12-3 or TRBV12-4 and TRBJ1-2; the D gene is perhaps TRBD1, on 5 matching bases. The clonotype was recovered from a woman aged 80 or over with acute or convalescent COVID-19. The DNA reads TGTGCCAGCAGACGGACACGGTCGGAAGTCTACGCCTTC. It encodes CASRRTRSEVYAF.